Described below is a single T cell receptor (beta chain) sequence and its context. Its target is not known. Runs used v3.0 of the immunoSEQ assay and were done at survey level. Measured with immunoSEQ multiplex PCR; TCRdb has only the in-frame clones, and not every one. Here the sample spans tens of thousands of clones, 87% being singletons. The sample belongs to a study of long-term antiretroviral therapy in people with HIV. Study-wide points: In samples taken after ART, diversity increased but remained below transplant donor control levels.

The receptor comes from a woman aged 50 to 60 with HIV. Sequenced here: unsorted PBMCs, sampled about 2.7 years after starting antiretroviral therapy.

The CDR3, as DNA: TGTGCCAGCAGCTCGGAACTCGACAGGGGCGATGCGCAGCCCCAGCATTTT. As protein: CASSSELDRGDAQPQHF. The chain is built from TRBV5-6 and TRBJ1-5; 8 positions agree with TRBD1. The CDR3 totals 17 residues. Germline V gives CDR1 SGHDT, CDR2 YYEEEE. Losses at the gene ends were 3 bases for V and 7 bases for J; bases not matched to a gene: 15.